These T cell receptor beta chains were read from a single sample in a study of OX40 agonist ivuxolimab in advanced cancers. Libraries were prepared by immunoSEQ multiplex PCR; TCRdb keeps only in-frame clonotypes and omits some of them. The sample contains around 70,000 clones, around 90% of which appear only once. Source: CD4+ or CD8+ T cells sorted from blood, taken in a trial of the OX40 agonist ivuxolimab. Every receptor here comes from an adult with an advanced solid tumor such as melanoma, head and neck, liver or kidney cancer. Each CDR3 is given with its conserved first and last residue. The D gene is left open where the match is weak. A row's size may be missing; if present it is once, few, many or a size class.

cdr3_nt: TGTGCCAGCAGAGAACCCGGGACAGCACAAAACATTCAGTACTTC; cdr3_aa: CASREPGTAQNIQYF; j_call: TRBJ2-4; v_call: TRBV6-1; d_call: TRBD1; clone_size: -
cdr3_nt: TGTGCCAGCAGACGACAGGGGGCTGTCACTGAAGCTTTCTTT; cdr3_aa: CASRRQGAVTEAFF; j_call: TRBJ1-1; v_call: TRBV2; d_call: TRBD1; clone_size: -
cdr3_nt: TGTGCCAGCAGCAAATTCGGGACTAGCGGCTACAATGAGCAGTTCTTC; cdr3_aa: CASSKFGTSGYNEQFF; j_call: TRBJ2-1; v_call: TRBV11-2; d_call: TRBD2; clone_size: -
cdr3_nt: TGCGCCAGCAGCTCGGGACTAGCGGGAGGTACTGGGGCCAACGTCCTGACTTTC; cdr3_aa: CASSSGLAGGTGANVLTF; j_call: TRBJ2-6; v_call: TRBV5-1; d_call: TRBD2; clone_size: -
cdr3_nt: TGTGCCAGCAGTTTAGTCCCTTTTACCCTTAGACGGATGGGGGACTACACCTTC; cdr3_aa: CASSLVPFTLRRMGDYTF; j_call: TRBJ1-2; v_call: TRBV28; d_call: -; clone_size: -
cdr3_nt: TGTGCCAGCAGCCCCACGGAAGTCTATGGCTACACCTTC; cdr3_aa: CASSPTEVYGYTF; j_call: TRBJ1-2; v_call: TRBV7-9; d_call: -; clone_size: -
cdr3_nt: TGTGCCAGCAGCTTGGGACTATCGTACCAAGAGACCCAGTACTTC; cdr3_aa: CASSLGLSYQETQYF; j_call: TRBJ2-5; v_call: TRBV5-6; d_call: -; clone_size: -
cdr3_nt: TGTGCCAGCAGTTACTCAGACAGCTCTGGGGCCAACGTCCTGACTTTC; cdr3_aa: CASSYSDSSGANVLTF; j_call: TRBJ2-6; v_call: TRBV6-5; d_call: -; clone_size: -
cdr3_nt: TGCGCCAGCAGCCCTGGACAGTATCCGAGGGACACTGAAGCTTTCTTT; cdr3_aa: CASSPGQYPRDTEAFF; j_call: TRBJ1-1; v_call: TRBV5-1; d_call: -; clone_size: -
cdr3_nt: TGTGCCAGCAGCTTACGAGGGGCCTACGAGCAGTACTTC; cdr3_aa: CASSLRGAYEQYF; j_call: TRBJ2-7; v_call: TRBV11-3; d_call: -; clone_size: -
cdr3_nt: TGTGCCAGCAGCTTAGATAGTCAGACAGCCCAGCATTTT; cdr3_aa: CASSLDSQTAQHF; j_call: TRBJ1-5; v_call: TRBV7-2; d_call: -; clone_size: few
cdr3_nt: TGTGCCAGCAGTTCAACCCGACAGGCAGAGGCCCAGTACTTC; cdr3_aa: CASSSTRQAEAQYF; j_call: TRBJ2-5; v_call: TRBV28; d_call: -; clone_size: -
cdr3_nt: TGTGCCAGCAGCTCGCCCATCCTAGCGGGAGCTAGCGAGCAGTACTTC; cdr3_aa: CASSSPILAGASEQYF; j_call: TRBJ2-7; v_call: TRBV5-4; d_call: TRBD2; clone_size: -
cdr3_nt: TGTGCCAGCAGCCGGAGAGAGGGGGCGCGGAACACTGAAGCTTTCTTT; cdr3_aa: CASSRREGARNTEAFF; j_call: TRBJ1-1; v_call: TRBV6-6; d_call: TRBD1; clone_size: -
cdr3_nt: TGTGCCAGCAGTGCCCCAAACGTGGGACAAACCTACGAGCAGTACTTC; cdr3_aa: CASSAPNVGQTYEQYF; j_call: TRBJ2-7; v_call: TRBV2; d_call: -; clone_size: -
cdr3_nt: TGCGCCAGCAGCCGAACAGGTAGCTCCTACGAGCAGTACTTC; cdr3_aa: CASSRTGSSYEQYF; j_call: TRBJ2-7; v_call: TRBV4-3; d_call: -; clone_size: -
cdr3_nt: TGTGCCAGCAGCCCTCTCCGGACCGGGGAGCTGTTTTTT; cdr3_aa: CASSPLRTGELFF; j_call: TRBJ2-2; v_call: TRBV7-9; d_call: -; clone_size: -
cdr3_nt: TGTGCCAGCAGTGAAGTTTATACAGATACGCAGTATTTT; cdr3_aa: CASSEVYTDTQYF; j_call: TRBJ2-3; v_call: TRBV6-4; d_call: -; clone_size: -
cdr3_nt: TGTGCCAGCAGGCCCCAGGGAGCTGGTACTGAAGCTTTCTTT; cdr3_aa: CASRPQGAGTEAFF; j_call: TRBJ1-1; v_call: TRBV2; d_call: -; clone_size: -
cdr3_nt: TGTGCCAGCAGCGTATTGGGAGGATCCACCGGGGAGCTGTTTTTT; cdr3_aa: CASSVLGGSTGELFF; j_call: TRBJ2-2; v_call: TRBV9; d_call: -; clone_size: -
cdr3_nt: TGTGCCAGCACCACGACAGGGTTTTCGACAGATACGCAGTATTTT; cdr3_aa: CASTTTGFSTDTQYF; j_call: TRBJ2-3; v_call: TRBV7-9; d_call: TRBD1; clone_size: -
cdr3_nt: TGTGCCAGCAGCTTGGGCCTGCGGGGGGGCCAAGAGACCCAGTACTTC; cdr3_aa: CASSLGLRGGQETQYF; j_call: TRBJ2-5; v_call: TRBV5-6; d_call: TRBD2; clone_size: -
cdr3_nt: TGCGCCAGCAGCTATCAGGGGACCTACGAGCAGTACTTC; cdr3_aa: CASSYQGTYEQYF; j_call: TRBJ2-7; v_call: TRBV5-1; d_call: -; clone_size: -
cdr3_nt: TGTGCCAGCAGCTCGCCTGGACTAGCGGGAGTGGGTGGCACAGATACGCAGTATTTT; cdr3_aa: CASSSPGLAGVGGTDTQYF; j_call: TRBJ2-3; v_call: TRBV28; d_call: TRBD2; clone_size: once
cdr3_nt: TGTGCCAGCAGCCAAGATTGGGGGAACACTGAAGCTTTCTTT; cdr3_aa: CASSQDWGNTEAFF; j_call: TRBJ1-1; v_call: TRBV4-2; d_call: -; clone_size: -
cdr3_nt: TGTGCCAGCAGCGCAGGGAGTAACTATGGCTACACCTTC; cdr3_aa: CASSAGSNYGYTF; j_call: TRBJ1-2; v_call: TRBV7-6; d_call: -; clone_size: -
cdr3_nt: TGTGCCAGCTCTCCACGTCTGGTTACTAGCAATCAGCCCCAGCATTTT; cdr3_aa: CASSPRLVTSNQPQHF; j_call: TRBJ1-5; v_call: TRBV18; d_call: -; clone_size: -
cdr3_nt: TGTGCCAGCAGCTTCCTACCCGATGAGCAGTTCTTC; cdr3_aa: CASSFLPDEQFF; j_call: TRBJ2-1; v_call: TRBV5-6; d_call: -; clone_size: -
cdr3_nt: TGTGCCAGCAGCTTACAACAGGCGAACACTGAAGCTTTCTTT; cdr3_aa: CASSLQQANTEAFF; j_call: TRBJ1-1; v_call: TRBV5-4; d_call: -; clone_size: -
cdr3_nt: TGTGCCAGCAGTTTCGGGACAGGGCAGGAGTACTTC; cdr3_aa: CASSFGTGQEYF; j_call: TRBJ2-7; v_call: TRBV27; d_call: TRBD1; clone_size: -
cdr3_nt: TGTGCCAGCAGCTTACGAGCCACAAACTACGAGCAGTTCTTC; cdr3_aa: CASSLRATNYEQFF; j_call: TRBJ2-1; v_call: TRBV11-3; d_call: -; clone_size: -
cdr3_nt: TGTGCCAGCAGCCACTTTACAGCACCAGAAGGGACCCAGTACTTC; cdr3_aa: CASSHFTAPEGTQYF; j_call: TRBJ2-5; v_call: TRBV28; d_call: -; clone_size: -
cdr3_nt: TGCGCCAGCAGCAGAGCGGGGGCCAGCTACGAGCAGTACTTC; cdr3_aa: CASSRAGASYEQYF; j_call: TRBJ2-7; v_call: TRBV5-1; d_call: TRBD2; clone_size: -
cdr3_nt: TGTGCCAGCTCAGCCCGTATTGGGCAGCCCCAGCATTTT; cdr3_aa: CASSARIGQPQHF; j_call: TRBJ1-5; v_call: TRBV18; d_call: -; clone_size: once
cdr3_nt: TGTGCCAGCAGTTTCAGGGACTGGAACACTGAAGCTTTCTTT; cdr3_aa: CASSFRDWNTEAFF; j_call: TRBJ1-1; v_call: TRBV27; d_call: -; clone_size: -
cdr3_nt: TGCGCCAGCACCAAAGGGGGAAACACCATATATTTT; cdr3_aa: CASTKGGNTIYF; j_call: TRBJ1-3; v_call: TRBV4-1; d_call: -; clone_size: -
cdr3_nt: TGTGCCAGCAGTTATACAGATGATAGCAATCAGCCCCAGCATTTT; cdr3_aa: CASSYTDDSNQPQHF; j_call: TRBJ1-5; v_call: TRBV6-5; d_call: -; clone_size: -
cdr3_nt: TGTGCCAGCAGCCAAAAAGTAGGGGGCAAGGACACCGGGGAGCTGTTTTTT; cdr3_aa: CASSQKVGGKDTGELFF; j_call: TRBJ2-2; v_call: TRBV7-3; d_call: TRBD1; clone_size: -
cdr3_nt: TGTGCCAGCAGCTCCGGACAGGGGGCAACGGGGAATGAGCAGTTCTTC; cdr3_aa: CASSSGQGATGNEQFF; j_call: TRBJ2-1; v_call: TRBV7-9; d_call: TRBD1; clone_size: -
cdr3_nt: TGTGCCAGCAGCCAAGATTTGGGTGGACAGTACAATGGCTACACCTTC; cdr3_aa: CASSQDLGGQYNGYTF; j_call: TRBJ1-2; v_call: TRBV14; d_call: -; clone_size: -
cdr3_nt: TGCGCCAGCAGCTTCCAGAGGGGAGAGCAGTTCTTC; cdr3_aa: CASSFQRGEQFF; j_call: TRBJ2-1; v_call: TRBV4-3; d_call: -; clone_size: -
cdr3_nt: TGTGCCAGCAGTTACGAGTTAAGCTCTGGGGCCAACGTCCTGACTTTC; cdr3_aa: CASSYELSSGANVLTF; j_call: TRBJ2-6; v_call: TRBV6-6; d_call: -; clone_size: -
cdr3_nt: TGTGCCAGCAAATGGCGGGAGGACAATGAGCAGTTCTTC; cdr3_aa: CASKWREDNEQFF; j_call: TRBJ2-1; v_call: TRBV2; d_call: TRBD2; clone_size: -